This TCR beta chain is from a study of T cells in Graves' hyperthyroidism and ophthalmopathy. Study-wide findings and caveats: Progression to ophthalmopathy was predicted a median of approximately 6.4 months early.

J lost 1 base, V lost 2 bases, and 3 bases had no gene match. CDR1 is KGHSH and CDR2 is LQKENI in the germline V gene. The CDR3 consists of 15 residues. Amplified TCR beta CDR3 regions came from RNA transcripts. Initially, a first-round RT-PCR of the TCR CDR3 employed the HTBI primer set. MiXCR, run by TCRdb on the multiplex PCR reads, gives a single entry per CDR3 protein. The table has some 620,000 distinct CDR3 sequences, 15% to 20% seen once. Exclusions: uncontrolled infection, other autoimmune disease, pregnancy, lactation. For the diagnoses, clinical symptoms, serum thyroxine and TRAb, thyroid ultrasound and orbital computed tomography were used. PBMCs were obtained from under 13 ml fresh peripheral blood. This clonotype was counted at least ten times. The antigen remains undetermined.

The clonotype originates from a woman aged 25 to 45 with Graves' hyperthyroidism. V gene TRBV18 combines with J gene TRBJ2-7; 9 bases map to TRBD2. The sample taken for sequencing was blood. The CDR3 loop reads CASSPSSGMSYEQYF. For the CDR3, the DNA is TGTGCCAGCTCACCATCTAGCGGGATGTCCTACGAGCAGTACTTC.